Listed below are T cell receptor beta chains from one sample, sequenced in a study of shared clonotypes between healthy human individuals. The protocol was immunoSEQ multiplex PCR, while the TCRdb copy is restricted to in-frame clones and leaves out a portion. The table has approximately 1.9 million clones, about 94% seen once; the top ten hold more than 1.5%. The sequencing sample was made of naive CD8+ T cells from PBMCs. The receptors come from a man younger than 30 in good health. Some clones in this sample may be carry-over from other donors' samples. Each CDR3 is given with its conserved first and last residue. The D gene is left open where the match is weak. Size is omitted from some rows. Given values are once, few, many or a class for expanded clones.

D gene: NA; J gene: TRBJ2-7; clone size: NA; V gene: TRBV6-1; CDR3 protein: CASSEEELHSYEQYF; CDR3 DNA: TGTGCCAGCAGTGAAGAAGAATTGCACTCCTACGAGCAGTACTTC
D gene: NA; J gene: TRBJ2-1; clone size: NA; V gene: TRBV19; CDR3 protein: CASKITGGHYNEQFF; CDR3 DNA: TGTGCCAGTAAAATAACAGGCGGGCATTACAATGAGCAGTTCTTC
D gene: TRBD1; J gene: TRBJ2-7; clone size: NA; V gene: TRBV4-3; CDR3 protein: CASSQGMGQEREQYF; CDR3 DNA: TGCGCCAGCAGCCAGGGGATGGGACAGGAGCGCGAGCAGTACTTC
D gene: NA; J gene: TRBJ2-5; clone size: NA; V gene: TRBV28; CDR3 protein: CASSGGPEQETQYF; CDR3 DNA: TGTGCCAGCAGCGGCGGACCGGAACAAGAGACCCAGTACTTC
D gene: NA; J gene: TRBJ2-5; clone size: NA; V gene: TRBV5-6; CDR3 protein: CASSFWDTQETQYF; CDR3 DNA: TGTGCCAGCAGCTTCTGGGACACCCAAGAGACCCAGTACTTC
D gene: NA; J gene: TRBJ1-1; clone size: few; V gene: TRBV19; CDR3 protein: CASSIRHGGTEAFF; CDR3 DNA: TGTGCCAGTAGTATCCGCCATGGGGGCACTGAAGCTTTCTTT
D gene: NA; J gene: TRBJ2-6; clone size: NA; V gene: TRBV29-1; CDR3 protein: CSVGDPGANVLTF; CDR3 DNA: TGCAGCGTTGGCGACCCTGGGGCCAACGTCCTGACTTTC
D gene: TRBD1; J gene: TRBJ2-1; clone size: NA; V gene: TRBV9; CDR3 protein: CASSVARTGVGNEQFF; CDR3 DNA: TGTGCCAGCAGCGTAGCTCGGACAGGGGTTGGCAATGAGCAGTTCTTC
D gene: NA; J gene: TRBJ2-7; clone size: NA; V gene: TRBV7-6; CDR3 protein: CASSAGAPYEQYF; CDR3 DNA: TGTGCCAGCAGCGCGGGGGCTCCCTACGAGCAGTACTTC
D gene: TRBD2; J gene: TRBJ2-7; clone size: NA; V gene: TRBV5-6; CDR3 protein: CASKWGGSGSYEQYF; CDR3 DNA: TGTGCCAGCAAATGGGGGGGAAGTGGCTCCTACGAGCAGTACTTC
D gene: TRBD1; J gene: TRBJ1-5; clone size: few; V gene: TRBV28; CDR3 protein: CASSPRGQGDQPQHF; CDR3 DNA: TGTGCCAGCAGTCCTAGGGGACAGGGGGACCAGCCCCAGCATTTT
D gene: NA; J gene: TRBJ2-1; clone size: NA; V gene: TRBV28; CDR3 protein: CASGERATYNEQFF; CDR3 DNA: TGTGCCAGCGGGGAGCGGGCCACCTACAATGAGCAGTTCTTC
D gene: TRBD1; J gene: TRBJ2-1; clone size: NA; V gene: TRBV6-5; CDR3 protein: CASSSRDRGLNEQFF; CDR3 DNA: TGTGCCAGCAGTTCCCGGGACAGGGGTTTGAATGAGCAGTTCTTC
D gene: NA; J gene: TRBJ1-4; clone size: NA; V gene: TRBV27; CDR3 protein: CASSPQWAKNENLFF; CDR3 DNA: TGTGCCAGCAGTCCCCAATGGGCAAAGAATGAAAATCTGTTTTTT
D gene: NA; J gene: TRBJ2-7; clone size: NA; V gene: TRBV27; CDR3 protein: CASSLSGREQYF; CDR3 DNA: TGTGCCAGCAGTTTATCAGGGCGGGAGCAGTACTTC
D gene: NA; J gene: TRBJ2-7; clone size: NA; V gene: TRBV4-1; CDR3 protein: CASRYRDGGNYEQYF; CDR3 DNA: TGCGCCAGCAGGTACCGGGACGGAGGGAACTACGAGCAGTACTTC
D gene: TRBD2; J gene: TRBJ2-7; clone size: NA; V gene: TRBV29-1; CDR3 protein: CSVSDPTSGRGEQYF; CDR3 DNA: TGCAGCGTTTCTGACCCTACTAGCGGGCGGGGGGAGCAGTACTTC
D gene: NA; J gene: TRBJ1-1; clone size: NA; V gene: TRBV9; CDR3 protein: CASSVGRNTEAFF; CDR3 DNA: TGTGCCAGCAGCGTAGGCAGGAACACTGAAGCTTTCTTT
D gene: NA; J gene: TRBJ2-5; clone size: NA; V gene: TRBV11-2; CDR3 protein: CASSFLQPTQYF; CDR3 DNA: TGTGCCAGCAGCTTCCTACAGCCGACCCAGTACTTC
D gene: TRBD2; J gene: TRBJ2-2; clone size: NA; V gene: TRBV4-3; CDR3 protein: CASTSLGLAAGELFF; CDR3 DNA: TGCGCCAGCACATCTCTTGGACTAGCAGCCGGGGAGCTGTTTTTT
D gene: NA; J gene: TRBJ2-7; clone size: NA; V gene: TRBV12-5; CDR3 protein: CASGLSGYEQYF; CDR3 DNA: TGTGCTAGTGGTTTGTCGGGCTACGAGCAGTACTTC
D gene: TRBD1; J gene: TRBJ2-1; clone size: NA; V gene: TRBV27; CDR3 protein: CASSPNRGLEQFF; CDR3 DNA: TGTGCCAGCAGCCCAAACAGGGGGCTTGAGCAGTTCTTC
D gene: NA; J gene: TRBJ2-7; clone size: NA; V gene: TRBV28; CDR3 protein: CASSSDPRGLFDEQYF; CDR3 DNA: TGTGCCAGCAGTTCCGACCCCCGCGGCCTCTTCGACGAGCAGTACTTC
D gene: NA; J gene: TRBJ2-7; clone size: once; V gene: TRBV11-2; CDR3 protein: CASSFGPRRGLANEQYF; CDR3 DNA: TGTGCCAGCAGCTTTGGGCCCCGGAGAGGGCTAGCCAACGAGCAGTACTTC
D gene: TRBD2; J gene: TRBJ2-2; clone size: NA; V gene: TRBV27; CDR3 protein: CASSLLAGAGGELFF; CDR3 DNA: TGTGCCAGCAGTTTATTAGCGGGAGCGGGCGGGGAGCTGTTTTTT
D gene: NA; J gene: TRBJ2-7; clone size: NA; V gene: TRBV27; CDR3 protein: CASSLDRTASSYEQYF; CDR3 DNA: TGTGCCAGCAGTTTAGACCGGACGGCGAGCTCCTACGAGCAGTACTTC
D gene: NA; J gene: TRBJ2-7; clone size: NA; V gene: TRBV6-5; CDR3 protein: CASSYGGPTYEQYF; CDR3 DNA: TGTGCCAGCAGTTACGGGGGGCCTACCTACGAGCAGTACTTC
D gene: NA; J gene: TRBJ1-1; clone size: NA; V gene: TRBV19; CDR3 protein: CASSIYGSMNTEAFF; CDR3 DNA: TGTGCCAGTAGTATTTACGGCAGCATGAACACTGAAGCTTTCTTT
D gene: NA; J gene: TRBJ1-2; clone size: NA; V gene: TRBV27; CDR3 protein: CASSSGPYGYTF; CDR3 DNA: TGTGCCAGCAGTTCGGGACCCTATGGCTACACCTTC
D gene: NA; J gene: TRBJ2-7; clone size: NA; V gene: TRBV5-1; CDR3 protein: CASRPGTGLGEQYF; CDR3 DNA: TGCGCCAGCCGCCCTGGGACTGGTCTCGGTGAGCAGTACTTC
D gene: NA; J gene: TRBJ2-7; clone size: NA; V gene: TRBV9; CDR3 protein: CASSVGSEPSYEQYF; CDR3 DNA: TGTGCCAGCAGCGTAGGCAGCGAACCCTCCTACGAGCAGTACTTC
D gene: NA; J gene: TRBJ2-1; clone size: NA; V gene: TRBV9; CDR3 protein: CASSAQGAYNEQFF; CDR3 DNA: TGTGCCAGCAGCGCCCAGGGAGCCTACAATGAGCAGTTCTTC
D gene: NA; J gene: TRBJ2-7; clone size: NA; V gene: TRBV27; CDR3 protein: CASRIGNLNSYEQYF; CDR3 DNA: TGTGCCAGCAGGATAGGTAACCTCAACTCCTACGAGCAGTACTTC
D gene: NA; J gene: TRBJ2-3; clone size: NA; V gene: TRBV9; CDR3 protein: CASSVVGQRTDTQYF; CDR3 DNA: TGTGCCAGCAGCGTAGTAGGGCAACGCACGGATACGCAGTATTTT
D gene: NA; J gene: TRBJ2-1; clone size: NA; V gene: TRBV9; CDR3 protein: CASSATPSSYNEQFF; CDR3 DNA: TGTGCCAGCAGCGCGACGCCTAGCTCCTACAATGAGCAGTTCTTC
D gene: TRBD1; J gene: TRBJ1-3; clone size: NA; V gene: TRBV19; CDR3 protein: CALQGDHGNTIYF; CDR3 DNA: TGCGCTCTTCAGGGGGATCATGGAAACACCATATATTTT
D gene: TRBD2; J gene: TRBJ2-7; clone size: once; V gene: TRBV11-2; CDR3 protein: CASSHAGASGYEQYF; CDR3 DNA: TGTGCCAGCAGCCACGCCGGGGCTAGCGGTTACGAGCAGTACTTC
D gene: NA; J gene: TRBJ1-5; clone size: NA; V gene: TRBV4-1; CDR3 protein: CASSQDSATRIYSNQPQHF; CDR3 DNA: TGCGCCAGCAGCCAAGATTCGGCCACACGGATATATAGCAATCAGCCCCAGCATTTT
D gene: NA; J gene: TRBJ1-5; clone size: few; V gene: TRBV27; CDR3 protein: CASSLRQAETQHF; CDR3 DNA: TGTGCCAGCAGTTTAAGACAGGCTGAGACCCAGCATTTT
D gene: TRBD2; J gene: TRBJ2-1; clone size: NA; V gene: TRBV7-2; CDR3 protein: CASSFGASGSKYNEQFF; CDR3 DNA: TGTGCCAGCAGCTTTGGGGCTAGCGGGAGTAAGTACAATGAGCAGTTCTTC
D gene: NA; J gene: TRBJ1-5; clone size: few; V gene: TRBV28; CDR3 protein: CASSLGQFSNQPQHF; CDR3 DNA: TGTGCCAGCAGTCTCGGACAGTTTAGCAATCAGCCCCAGCATTTT
D gene: NA; J gene: TRBJ2-7; clone size: NA; V gene: TRBV19; CDR3 protein: CATTRGGDEQYF; CDR3 DNA: TGTGCCACCACTCGAGGCGGGGACGAGCAGTACTTC
D gene: NA; J gene: TRBJ2-2; clone size: NA; V gene: TRBV5-8; CDR3 protein: CASSFLAVISPAGELFF; CDR3 DNA: TGTGCCAGCAGCTTTTTGGCAGTCATAAGCCCGGCCGGGGAGCTGTTTTTT
D gene: NA; J gene: TRBJ2-7; clone size: NA; V gene: TRBV19; CDR3 protein: CASSMQGLSYEQYF; CDR3 DNA: TGTGCCAGTAGTATGCAAGGGTTGTCCTACGAGCAGTACTTC
D gene: NA; J gene: TRBJ1-5; clone size: NA; V gene: TRBV11-2; CDR3 protein: CASSLGPGGSNQPQHF; CDR3 DNA: TGTGCCAGCAGCTTAGGTCCGGGAGGCAGCAATCAGCCCCAGCATTTT
D gene: TRBD1; J gene: TRBJ1-3; clone size: NA; V gene: TRBV11-2; CDR3 protein: CASSTYDRGGNTIYF; CDR3 DNA: TGTGCCAGCAGCACCTACGACAGGGGAGGAAACACCATATATTTT
D gene: TRBD1; J gene: TRBJ1-5; clone size: NA; V gene: TRBV30; CDR3 protein: CAWSYRGSNQPQHF; CDR3 DNA: TGTGCCTGGAGTTACAGGGGAAGCAATCAGCCCCAGCATTTT
D gene: NA; J gene: TRBJ1-5; clone size: few; V gene: TRBV27; CDR3 protein: CASSLSSYSNQPQHF; CDR3 DNA: TGTGCCAGCAGTTTATCCAGCTATAGCAATCAGCCCCAGCATTTT
D gene: NA; J gene: TRBJ2-1; clone size: NA; V gene: TRBV27; CDR3 protein: CASKLWGNEQFF; CDR3 DNA: TGTGCCAGCAAGCTGTGGGGCAATGAGCAGTTCTTC
D gene: NA; J gene: TRBJ2-7; clone size: once; V gene: TRBV4-1; CDR3 protein: CASSPGSYEQYF; CDR3 DNA: TGCGCCAGCAGCCCGGGTTCCTACGAGCAGTACTTC
D gene: NA; J gene: TRBJ1-4; clone size: NA; V gene: TRBV6-5; CDR3 protein: CASRDSPATNEKLFF; CDR3 DNA: TGTGCCAGCAGGGACAGCCCCGCAACTAATGAAAAACTGTTTTTT
D gene: NA; J gene: TRBJ2-1; clone size: NA; V gene: TRBV10-3; CDR3 protein: CAISERGESYNEQFF; CDR3 DNA: TGTGCCATCAGTGAACGGGGTGAGTCCTACAATGAGCAGTTCTTC
D gene: NA; J gene: TRBJ1-1; clone size: few; V gene: TRBV27; CDR3 protein: CATVGDTEAFF; CDR3 DNA: TGTGCCACCGTAGGGGACACTGAAGCTTTCTTT
D gene: TRBD2; J gene: TRBJ2-2; clone size: NA; V gene: TRBV6-5; CDR3 protein: CASSYSTRETGELFF; CDR3 DNA: TGTGCCAGCAGTTACTCTACGCGGGAGACCGGGGAGCTGTTTTTT
D gene: TRBD2; J gene: TRBJ2-3; clone size: once; V gene: TRBV27; CDR3 protein: CASSLLPFGGGSTDTQYF; CDR3 DNA: TGTGCCAGCAGTTTATTGCCCTTCGGGGGAGGGAGCACAGATACGCAGTATTTT
D gene: TRBD2; J gene: TRBJ2-3; clone size: NA; V gene: TRBV9; CDR3 protein: CASSIGGTSRDTQYF; CDR3 DNA: TGTGCCAGCAGCATAGGGGGGACTAGCAGAGATACGCAGTATTTT
D gene: TRBD2; J gene: TRBJ2-2; clone size: NA; V gene: TRBV7-2; CDR3 protein: CASQPGLGTSGELFF; CDR3 DNA: TGTGCCAGTCAACCGGGACTAGGGACGTCCGGGGAGCTGTTTTTT
D gene: NA; J gene: TRBJ2-3; clone size: NA; V gene: TRBV12-2; CDR3 protein: CASRPMGGADTQYF; CDR3 DNA: TGTGCAAGTCGCCCAATGGGGGGGGCAGATACGCAGTATTTT
D gene: TRBD2; J gene: TRBJ2-7; clone size: NA; V gene: TRBV4-1; CDR3 protein: CASSQLAGGAYEQYF; CDR3 DNA: TGCGCCAGCAGCCAACTAGCGGGAGGAGCCTACGAGCAGTACTTC